This T cell receptor (beta chain) was captured by sequencing in a study of Graves' ophthalmopathy and Graves' hyperthyroidism. Looking at the study overall: Specimen type is peripheral blood, obtained at initial diagnosis before any treatment.

The study's findings and limits: Ophthalmopathy cases were distinguished from stable hyperthyroidism by a 13-signature model, reaching around 90% sensitivity and roughly 81% specificity. Ophthalmopathy progression prediction by the model yielded a sensitivity of 55% to 71% and a specificity of 72% to 75%.

The authors used Ficoll-Paque density gradient centrifugation to separate PBMCs. The input was more than 8 ml of fresh peripheral blood. CDR3 regions of TCR beta were amplified from RNA transcripts. First-round RT-PCR relied on HTBI primers, and a second-round multiplex PCR came next. TCRdb ran MiXCR on the multiplex PCR reads and lists one entry per CDR3 protein. The data contain 350,000 to 450,000 distinct CDR3 sequences, roughly 18% of them singletons. This clonotype was detected many times. The antigen is not known. This clonotype was obtained from a woman under 30 with Graves' ophthalmopathy. The specimen sequenced was peripheral blood.

The CDR3 bases are TGCGCCAGCAGCTTGGGGCAGGGAAGCGTTAATTCACCCCTCCACTTT. This translates into CASSLGQGSVNSPLHF. V gene TRBV5-1 combines with J gene TRBJ1-6; TRBD1 is a possible D gene (5 bases). CDR1 is SGHRS, CDR2 YFSETQ, per germline. V was shortened by 0 bases and J by 6 bases, with 13 bases between the two germline ends. CDR3 length: 16 amino acids. The full variable domain, with the rest looked up from reference TRBV5-1 and TRBJ1-6, is KAGVTQTPRYLIKTRGQQVTLSCSPISGHRSVSWYQQTPGQGLQFLFEYFSETQRNKGNFPGRFSGRQFSNSRSEMNVSTLELGDSALYLCASSLGQGSVNSPLHFGNGTRLTVT.